The source of this T cell receptor beta chain is a study of breast tumors, draining lymph nodes, adjacent tissues. The CDR3 contains 15 residues. The V gene's germline CDR1 is SGHTA and CDR2 FQGTGA. Breast cancer patients provided tissue from their axillary draining lymph nodes. This clonotype was observed many times. The antigen is not known. A much larger clone differs by one base, so this may be a read error. Overall study findings and caveats: Tumor T cell lymph node origin was a supported hypothesis, not proven. Compared with basal-like, luminal-like tumors shared significantly more repertoire with nontumor tissue. Tumor repertoires ranked between lymph nodes and nontumor tissue in diversity, with V and J gene preferences. Most tumor T cells seemingly derive from lymph node, then expand in tumor.

TCRdb processed the multiplex PCR reads anew with MiXCR; each CDR3 protein has one entry. The data show roughly 110,000 distinct CDR3 sequences, around 30% seen once. The receptor was derived from a female donor with breast cancer. Some clones in this sample may be carry-over from other donors' samples. The chain has TRBV7-3 and TRBJ2-5; 7 bases line up with TRBD1. The sample comprised axillary lymph node tissue. CDR3 in DNA: TGTGCCAGCAGCGTCACAGGGGACCCAGGGGAGACCCAGCACTTC. This gives the protein CASSVTGDPGETQHF.